One and the same sample provided the 6 T cell receptor beta chains below, sequenced in a study of T cell responses to AZD1222 COVID-19 vaccine. TCRdb keeps only in-frame clones here, not all; method: immunoSEQ multiplex PCR. The sample comprises some 96,000 clones, around 87% of which are singletons, and 4% to 4.5% rests with the top ten. This material consisted of peripheral blood, taken on day 0 of MenACWY control vaccination. Receptors were obtained from an adult in good health.

This chain connects TRBV7-2 to TRBJ2-2; a possible D gene is TRBD1 (5 bases). This CDR3 comprises 13 residues. V gave up 2 bases and J gave up 5 bases, with 6 bases separating them. Germline CDR1 SGHTA, CDR2 FQGNSA. CDR3: CASSLRGTGELFF. CDR3 coding DNA: TGTGCCAGCAGCTTAAGGGGTACCGGGGAGCTGTTTTTT.

This chain uses TRBV9 with TRBJ2-7; 8 positions match TRBD1. Per the germline V gene, CDR1 is SGDLS and CDR2 is YYNGEE. The CDR3 loop spans 15 amino acids. V was clipped by 3 bases and J by 1 base; unmatched bases: 6. This CDR3 reads CASSAGQEVSYEQYF. Here the CDR3 DNA reads TGTGCCAGCAGCGCGGGACAGGAGGTATCCTACGAGCAGTACTTC.

CDR3 in amino acids: CASSLLQGVNTEAFF. For the CDR3, the DNA is TGTGCCAGCAGCCTATTACAGGGGGTGAACACTGAAGCTTTCTTT. The chain is built from TRBV7-2 and TRBJ1-1; 8 bases align to TRBD1. V dropped 5 bases and J dropped 0; count of bases not matched to a gene: 5. This CDR3 is 15 amino acids long. Germline values: CDR1 SGHTA, CDR2 FQGNSA.

There are a few counts of this clone. The rearrangement links TRBV28 to TRBJ2-7; D might be TRBD1 (6 bases). CDR3 length: 14 amino acids. Between the trimmed V and J ends, which lost 6 bases and 0 bases, there was a span of 12 bases. Looked up from germline, CDR1 is MDHEN and CDR2 is SYDVKM. CDR3 residues: CASRPTGPSYEQYF. The CDR3 bases are TGTGCCAGCAGACCGACAGGACCCTCCTACGAGCAGTACTTC. The whole variable domain, filled in from reference TRBV28 and TRBJ2-7, reads DVKVTQSSRYLVKRTGEKVFLECVQDMDHENMFWYRQDPGLGLRLIYFSYDVKMKEKGDIPEGYSVSREKKERFSLILESASTNQTSMYLCASRPTGPSYEQYFGPGTRLTVT.

The chain recombines TRBV4-3 with TRBJ1-1; D uncertain. V lost 0 bases and J 2 bases, leaving 10 bases between the germline ends. Per germline, CDR1 LGHNA and CDR2 YSLEER. This CDR3 is 15 amino acids long. The CDR3 protein is CASSQDQDFNTEAFF. In DNA form, the CDR3 reads TGCGCCAGCAGCCAAGATCAGGACTTTAACACTGAAGCTTTCTTT.

This chain links TRBV5-1 with TRBJ1-2; the D is unclear. The CDR3 runs 15 residues. Germline V CDR1 and CDR2: SGHRS, YFSETQ. The V end lost 4 bases, the J end lost 6 bases, and 19 bases lay between the germline ends. The CDR3 region is CASSPPVLGEHGYTF. The DNA for the CDR3 is TGCGCCAGCAGCCCACCTGTTCTGGGCGAGCATGGCTACACCTTC.